The clone carrying this T cell receptor beta chain has ten or more counts. This record comes from a study of CD8 T cells in ankylosing spondylitis. There are 15 residues in the CDR3. Trimming removed 5 bases from V and 4 bases from J, with 15 bases in between. From germline, CDR1 is SGHVS and CDR2 FNYEAQ. TCRdb re-derived calls from the 5' RACE reads in MiXCR, one entry per CDR3 protein. The sample lists 250,000 to 400,000 distinct CDR3 sequences, under 14% seen once, with roughly 9.2% in the top ten. The sample consisted of blood, either unsorted or a sorted T cell fraction (not recorded which). The chain combines TRBV7-6 with TRBJ2-1; no reliable D call. The receptor was isolated from a female donor with ankylosing spondylitis or in good health (not recorded which). CDR3 region: CASSPLTGEYNEQFF. The CDR3 DNA follows: TGTGCCAGCAGCCCTCTGACGGGTGAATACAATGAGCAGTTCTTC.